The source of this T cell receptor (beta chain) is a study of beta chain features in type 1 diabetes. Whole-study context: Researchers looked at fewer than 110 million sorted cells across all samples.

The sequenced template was cDNA made from the entire isolated RNA. Assay: immunoSEQ multiplex PCR; the TCRdb copy retains only in-frame clones and omits some. The sample shows 120,000 to 150,000 clones, roughly 10% of them seen only once. The CDR3 contains 12 residues. The germline V gene encodes CDR1 SGHNT and CDR2 YYREEE (reference sequence). V was clipped by 2 bases and J by 5 bases, with 5 bases between them. This clone was seen a few times. The sample consisted of central memory CD4+ T cells from blood. This clonotype originated in a woman aged 40 to 50 in good health. This chain joins TRBV5-4 and TRBJ2-1; D unclear. The CDR3 loop reads CASSFRNNEQFF. The CDR3 DNA reads as TGTGCCAGCAGCTTCAGGAACAATGAGCAGTTCTTC.